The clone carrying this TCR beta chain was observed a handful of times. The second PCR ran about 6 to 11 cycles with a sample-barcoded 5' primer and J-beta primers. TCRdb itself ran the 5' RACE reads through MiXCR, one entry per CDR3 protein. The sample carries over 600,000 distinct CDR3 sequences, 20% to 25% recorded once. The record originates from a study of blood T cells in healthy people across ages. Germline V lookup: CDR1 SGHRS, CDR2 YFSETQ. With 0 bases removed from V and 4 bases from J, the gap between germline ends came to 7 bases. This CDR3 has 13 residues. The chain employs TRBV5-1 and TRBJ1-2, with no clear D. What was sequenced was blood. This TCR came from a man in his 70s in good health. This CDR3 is CASSLEAVYGYTF. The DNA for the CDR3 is TGCGCCAGCAGCTTGGAGGCCGTCTATGGCTACACCTTC.